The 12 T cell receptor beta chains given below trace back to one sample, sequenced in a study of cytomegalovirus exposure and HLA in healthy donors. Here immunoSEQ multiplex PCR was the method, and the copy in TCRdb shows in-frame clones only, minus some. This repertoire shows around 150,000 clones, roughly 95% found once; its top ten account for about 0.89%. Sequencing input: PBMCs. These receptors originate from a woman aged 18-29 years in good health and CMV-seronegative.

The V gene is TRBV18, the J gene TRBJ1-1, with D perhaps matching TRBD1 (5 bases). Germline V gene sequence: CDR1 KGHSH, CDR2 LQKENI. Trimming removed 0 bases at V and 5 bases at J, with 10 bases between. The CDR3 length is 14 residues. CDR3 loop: CASSPPSGGTEAFF. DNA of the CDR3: TGTGCCAGCTCACCACCGTCGGGGGGGACTGAAGCTTTCTTT.

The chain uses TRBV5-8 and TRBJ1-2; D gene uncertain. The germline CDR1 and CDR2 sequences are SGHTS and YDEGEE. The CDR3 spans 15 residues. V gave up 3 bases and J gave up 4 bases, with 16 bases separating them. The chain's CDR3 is CASSSFRGSGYGYTF. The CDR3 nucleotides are TGTGCCAGCAGCTCCTTTCGGGGATCCGGCTATGGCTACACCTTC.

The CDR3 reads CASSGITGLDGTDTQYF. CDR3 nucleotides: TGTGCCAGCAGCGGTATTACAGGGTTGGATGGCACAGATACGCAGTATTTT. The chain carries TRBV9 and TRBJ2-3, with D maybe TRBD1 (6 bases). The CDR3 consists of 17 residues. From germline, CDR1 is SGDLS and CDR2 YYNGEE. The germline V and J ends were trimmed by 3 bases and 1 base, with 18 bases remaining between them.

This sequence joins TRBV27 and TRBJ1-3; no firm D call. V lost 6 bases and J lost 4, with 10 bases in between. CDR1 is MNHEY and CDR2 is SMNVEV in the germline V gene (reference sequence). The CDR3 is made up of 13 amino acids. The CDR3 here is CASSYGLGNTIYF. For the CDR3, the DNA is TGTGCCAGCAGCTACGGACTGGGAAACACCATATATTTT.

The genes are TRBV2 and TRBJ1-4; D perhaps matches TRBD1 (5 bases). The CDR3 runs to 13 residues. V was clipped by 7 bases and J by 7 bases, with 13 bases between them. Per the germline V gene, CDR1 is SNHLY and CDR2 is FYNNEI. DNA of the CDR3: TGTGCCAGCACAAGGGGTGGTGGTGAAAAACTGTTTTTT. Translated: CASTRGGGEKLFF.

The CDR3 coding sequence is TGTGCCAGTAATTTTCAGGGTACTGAAGCTTTCTTT. Translating it yields CASNFQGTEAFF. This chain connects TRBV19 to TRBJ1-1; D might be TRBD1 (5 bases). Germline CDR1 is LNHDA and CDR2 is SQIVND (reference sequence). The CDR3 spans 12 residues. Trimming left V 7 bases short and J 5 bases short, with 11 bases between.

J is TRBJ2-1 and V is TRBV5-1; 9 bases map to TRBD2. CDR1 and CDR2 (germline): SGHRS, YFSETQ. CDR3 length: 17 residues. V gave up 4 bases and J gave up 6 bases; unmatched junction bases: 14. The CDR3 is CASSPLSPGLAINEQFF. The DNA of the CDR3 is TGCGCCAGCAGCCCATTAAGCCCGGGACTAGCCATCAATGAGCAGTTCTTC. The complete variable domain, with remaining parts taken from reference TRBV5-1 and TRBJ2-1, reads KAGVTQTPRYLIKTRGQQVTLSCSPISGHRSVSWYQQTPGQGLQFLFEYFSETQRNKGNFPGRFSGRQFSNSRSEMNVSTLELGDSALYLCASSPLSPGLAINEQFFGPGTRLTVL.

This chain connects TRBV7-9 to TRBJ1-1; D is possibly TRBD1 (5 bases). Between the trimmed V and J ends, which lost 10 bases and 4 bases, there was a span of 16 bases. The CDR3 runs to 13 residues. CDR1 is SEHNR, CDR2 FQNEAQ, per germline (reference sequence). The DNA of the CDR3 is TGTGCCACCCCCGGAGCCGGGGGCACTGAAGCTTTCTTT. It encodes CATPGAGGTEAFF.

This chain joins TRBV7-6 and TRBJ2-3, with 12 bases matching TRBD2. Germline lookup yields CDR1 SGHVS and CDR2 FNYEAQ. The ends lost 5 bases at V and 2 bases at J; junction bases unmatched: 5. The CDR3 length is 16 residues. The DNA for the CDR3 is TGTGCCAGCAGCGATGGACTAGCGGGGTACACAGATACGCAGTATTTT. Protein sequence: CASSDGLAGYTDTQYF.

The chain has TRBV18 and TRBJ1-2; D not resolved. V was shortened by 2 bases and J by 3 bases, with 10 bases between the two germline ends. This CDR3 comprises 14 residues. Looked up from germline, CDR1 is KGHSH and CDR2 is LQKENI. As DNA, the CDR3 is TGTGCCAGCTCACCATCCGGTATCGACTATGGCTACACCTTC. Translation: CASSPSGIDYGYTF. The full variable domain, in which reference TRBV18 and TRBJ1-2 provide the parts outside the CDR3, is NAGVMQNPRHLVRRRGQEARLRCSPMKGHSHVYWYRQLPEEGLKFMVYLQKENIIDESGMPKERFSAEFPKEGPSILRIQQVVRGDSAAYFCASSPSGIDYGYTFGSGTRLTVV.

CDR3 nucleotides: TGTGCTAGTGGTTTGGTACTAATGGCGGGGGGCCGGGGGGCCCAGTACTTC. Its protein product is CASGLVLMAGGRGAQYF. This chain joins TRBV12-5 and TRBJ2-5, with 8 positions matching TRBD2. The CDR3 is made up of 17 amino acids. CDR1 is LGHNT, CDR2 FRNRAP, per germline. J lost 9 bases, V lost 0 bases, and 15 bases had no gene match. Complete variable domain (other parts from reference TRBV12-5 and TRBJ2-5): DARVTQTPRHKVTEMGQEVTMRCQPILGHNTVFWYRQTMMQGLELLAYFRNRAPLDDSGMPKDRFSAEMPDATLATLKIQPSEPRDSAVYFCASGLVLMAGGRGAQYFGPGTRLLVL.

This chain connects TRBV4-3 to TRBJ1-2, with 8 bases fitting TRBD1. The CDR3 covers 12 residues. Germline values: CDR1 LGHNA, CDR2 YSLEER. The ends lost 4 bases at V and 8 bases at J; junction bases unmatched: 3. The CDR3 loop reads CASSLGQGGYTF. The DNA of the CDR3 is TGCGCCAGCAGCCTCGGACAGGGAGGCTACACCTTC.